The source of this T cell receptor (beta chain) is a study of Graves' ophthalmopathy and Graves' hyperthyroidism (dated by TCRdb to 2016 to 2018). Broadly, across the study: Peripheral blood was collected before any treatment was given, at the time of initial diagnosis. In roughly 6 hyperthyroidism patients, T-cell repertoires of thyroid tissue and blood were compared. Once sampling was done, hyperthyroidism patients were given methimazole at a starting dose of 30 mg daily, while ophthalmopathy patients were given high-dose intravenous methylprednisolone. To explore V-J signatures that distinguish ophthalmopathy from hyperthyroidism, a discovery set of roughly 98 patients was enrolled, made up of under 50 with ophthalmopathy and under 65 with stable hyperthyroidism. In total, 120 to 150 blood samples were TCR-sequenced: 40 to 45 ophthalmopathy, roughly 77 hyperthyroidism and about 17 hyperthyroidism-to-ophthalmopathy patients. For training and testing, the 110 or so patients in the discovery cohort were randomly divided in a 7:3 ratio. The independent validation cohort included 18 to 20 hyperthyroidism patients plus 17 patients who later progressed from hyperthyroidism to ophthalmopathy. The study used TCR beta repertoire signatures to distinguish Graves' ophthalmopathy from Graves' hyperthyroidism and to predict progression to ophthalmopathy. Summary of the overall study and its limitations: Most of the expanded thyroid clonotypes with a frequency above 0.001 were also detected in blood, and it was suggested that the thyroid immune response may be reflected by blood repertoires. In validation, the model predicted ophthalmopathy progression with less than 71% sensitivity and 72% to 80% specificity; roughly 11 predicted patients were CT-confirmed with GO in a median of around 6.5 months. Sample size was not predetermined statistically, and investigators were not blinded to group allocation. The 13-signature model separated ophthalmopathy from stable hyperthyroidism with 85% to 90% sensitivity and around 81% specificity in cross-validation, and 80%/75% in the test set.

In regard to this clonotype: Its antigen target is currently unknown. The sample holds no much larger clone one base away, and base qualities are not on file.

The ophthalmopathy patients had moderately to severely active disease, with a Clinical Activity Score of 3 or higher, a NOSPECS grade of 4 or higher, and a disease duration of less than 3 months. Patients with other autoimmune diseases, uncontrolled infections, pregnancy or lactation were excluded from the study. Diagnosis relied on clinical symptoms, serum thyroxine, TRAb, thyroid ultrasound and orbital computed tomography. Ficoll-Paque density gradient centrifugation was used to isolate PBMCs from approximately 11 ml of fresh peripheral blood. Total RNA was extracted using Trizol reagent, and RNA quality was checked on an Agilent 2100 Bioanalyzer. For repertoire sequencing, TCR beta CDR3 regions were amplified from RNA transcripts. The first round of RT-PCR was done with HTBI primers and the Qiagen OneStep RT-PCR kit, and was followed by a second round of multiplex PCR, then size selection and purification. Libraries were sequenced on an Illumina HiSeq2000 using paired-end 100 bp reads. Under the source paper's analysis protocol: Reads were processed with SOAPnuke, discarding reads with adapters, uncalled bases, mean Phred below 15, or no exact constant-primer or identifier match. COPE v1.2.5 was used to merge high-quality paired reads. Each unique nucleotide sequence was defined as a clonotype, and clonotypes were aligned to IMGT TRB V, D and J references with MiTCR v1.1. Only V-J combinations with frequency above 0.0001 were analysed, covering approximately 99% of repertoires. For each V-J combination, a TCR clonal expansion and chaos score was defined as F50 clonal expansion divided by the chaos observed in the TCRdist matrix. Welch's t-statistics and random forest were used to reduce the features to about 14 V-J combinations, which were then used as input to a naive Bayes classifier. The similarity between thyroid and blood repertoires was quantified using the Morisita-Horn index. TCRdb applied fastp at Q25 and MiXCR to the public reads, then kept only in-frame beta chains. Each entry merges the rows of one CDR3 protein and shows their most common DNA and genes. None of the V and J calls come from the authors' own analysis; TCRdb made them. The sample has some 520,000 distinct CDR3 sequences on record, approximately 15% of them singletons. The ten largest clones represent 9.8% of the sample.

From cysteine to phenylalanine, the CDR3 is 14 amino acids long. Only the CDR3 part of the read is kept: 42 bases, read in frame from the first base. Trimming at the junction amounts to 1 base on V and 4 bases on J, and the germline ends lie 10 bases apart. From the germline V gene, CDR1 is SGHVS and CDR2 is FQNEAQ. The specimen was blood. This TCR derives from a woman aged 25 to 45 with Graves' ophthalmopathy. Donor details come from another sample of the same person, matched by shared clones. The rearranged segments are TRBV7-8 and TRBJ1-2; the D gene identity is not certain. CDR3 sequence: CASSLDSGLYGYTF. The DNA is TGTGCCAGCAGCTTAGACTCTGGGCTCTATGGCTACACCTTC. Extended through the reference TRBV7-8 and TRBJ1-2 proteins, this CDR3 yields the full variable domain: GAGVSQSPRYKVAKRGQDVALRCDPISGHVSLFWYQQALGQGPEFLTYFQNEAQLDKSGLPSDRFFAERPEGSVSTLKIQRTQQEDSAVYLCASSLDSGLYGYTFGSGTRLTVV.